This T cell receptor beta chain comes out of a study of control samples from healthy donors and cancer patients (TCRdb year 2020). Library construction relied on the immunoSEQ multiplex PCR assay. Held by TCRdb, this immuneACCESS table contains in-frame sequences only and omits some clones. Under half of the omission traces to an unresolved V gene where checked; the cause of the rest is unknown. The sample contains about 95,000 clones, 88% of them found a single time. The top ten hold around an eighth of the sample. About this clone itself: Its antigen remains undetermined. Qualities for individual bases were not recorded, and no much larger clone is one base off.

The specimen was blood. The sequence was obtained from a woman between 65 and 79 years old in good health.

The CDR3 sequence is CASSFIGLAVNNEQFF. The DNA is TGTGCCAGCAGTTTTATAGGACTAGCGGTTAACAATGAGCAGTTCTTC. Recombination connected TRBV6-2 or TRBV6-3 to TRBJ2-1; TRBD2 aligns with 10 central bases. Based on the germline V gene, the CDR1 and CDR2 sequences are MNHEY and SVGEGT. Germline trimming amounts to 4 bases on V and 5 bases on J, with 8 as the count of junction bases outside the gene matches. Counted from cysteine to phenylalanine, this CDR3 has 16 amino acids. This entry keeps only the CDR3 DNA: 48 bases, framed from base 1.